The 14 T cell receptor beta chains listed next were all sequenced from one sample in a study of identifying expanded T cells in peripheral blood. Here immunoSEQ multiplex PCR was the method, and the copy in TCRdb shows in-frame clones only, minus some. The sample consists of fewer than 110,000 clones, 87% of them appearing once. The sequenced sample consisted of blood. The source of these receptors is a person aged 18-69 years in good health.

The chain uses TRBV5-1 and TRBJ2-2; TRBD2 matches 7 bases. Germline V gives CDR1 SGHRS, CDR2 YFSETQ. J gave up 6 bases and V 3 bases, and 5 bases lay outside the gene matches. The CDR3 contains 14 residues. CDR3 in amino acids: CASSWTGGSGELFF. CDR3 sequence (DNA): TGCGCCAGCAGCTGGACCGGGGGGTCCGGGGAGCTGTTTTTT.

The chain is built from TRBV27 and TRBJ2-7; 8 bases are shared with TRBD1. Per germline, CDR1 MNHEY and CDR2 SMNVEV (reference sequence). Unmatched junction bases numbered 5, after V lost 3 bases and J lost 1 base. The CDR3 is 15 residues long. The CDR3 nucleotides read TGTGCCAGCAGTTTTTACAGGGGGAGGTCCTACGAGCAGTACTTC. It encodes CASSFYRGRSYEQYF.

This rearrangement joins TRBV10-3 to TRBJ1-1; a possible D gene is TRBD1 (5 bases). Trimming cost V 7 bases and J 4 bases, with 16 bases left between them. Germline-derived CDR1 and CDR2 are ENHRY and SYGVKD. This CDR3 is 14 amino acids long. The CDR3 reads CAIKGTLGITEAFF. In DNA form, the CDR3 reads TGTGCCATCAAAGGGACCCTAGGTATCACTGAAGCTTTCTTT.

The J gene is TRBJ1-6, the V gene TRBV10-1, with 8 bases aligning to TRBD1. The V gene end was trimmed by 5 bases and the J gene end by 9 bases; junction bases not matched to a gene: 6. From germline, CDR1 is WNHNN and CDR2 SYGVQD (reference sequence). The CDR3 spans 14 residues. The DNA of the CDR3 is TGCGCCAGCAGTCCGGGACAGGAATCTTCACCCCTCCACTTT. This codes for CASSPGQESSPLHF.

Comments on this clone: The same CDR3 is also encoded by other DNA sequences in this sample. Here the CDR3 DNA reads TGTGCCAGCTCACCTGGGGTGAACACTGAAGCTTTCTTT. It translates to CASSPGVNTEAFF. The J gene is TRBJ1-1, the V gene TRBV18; D is uncertain. Looked up from germline, CDR1 is KGHSH and CDR2 is LQKENI. V was clipped by 3 bases and J by 0 bases, with 5 bases between them. This CDR3 contains 13 residues.

This chain uses TRBV5-4 with TRBJ1-4; D is undetermined. The CDR3 length is 15 residues. V was cut by 3 bases and J by 7 bases, with 16 bases left in between. Germline CDR1 is SGHNT and CDR2 is YYREEE (reference sequence). The CDR3 coding sequence is TGTGCCAGCAGCTCCCCCTTATCTGGGAGTGAAAAACTGTTTTTT. Translating it yields CASSSPLSGSEKLFF.

The chain has TRBV5-6 and TRBJ1-5; 9 bases fit TRBD1. V lost 0 bases to trimming and J lost 6 bases; unmatched junction nucleotides: 4. The CDR3 runs to 15 residues. Germline V gene sequence: CDR1 SGHDT, CDR2 YYEEEE. CDR3 protein: CASSLGTGGGQPQHF. In nucleotides, the CDR3 is TGTGCCAGCAGCTTGGGAACAGGGGGCGGTCAGCCCCAGCATTTT.

This rearrangement joins TRBV6-1 to TRBJ2-7; D might be TRBD2 (5 bases). There are 13 residues in the CDR3. V gave up 1 base and J gave up 3 bases, with 7 bases separating them. Germline lookup yields CDR1 MNHNS and CDR2 SASEGT. CDR3 loop: CASSEGGVYEQYF. The DNA for the CDR3 is TGTGCCAGCAGTGAAGGGGGAGTCTACGAGCAGTACTTC.

This rearrangement joins TRBV2 to TRBJ2-5; D possibly corresponds to TRBD1 (5 bases). Germline V gives CDR1 SNHLY, CDR2 FYNNEI. The CDR3 length is 16 residues. The V and J ends lost 5 bases and 2 bases respectively, with 18 bases between them. The CDR3 sequence is CASSYNQGRGQETQYF. DNA for the CDR3: TGTGCCAGCAGTTATAACCAGGGAAGGGGACAAGAGACCCAGTACTTC.

The rearrangement links TRBV6-5 to TRBJ1-5; weak D call: TRBD1 (5 bases). CDR1 MNHEY and CDR2 SVGAGI come from the germline V gene. The CDR3 covers 15 residues. V lost 6 bases and J 1 base, leaving 13 bases between the germline ends. CDR3 nucleotides: TGTGCCAGCAGACGGGGCCGTATGAGCAATCAGCCCCAGCATTTT. It is translated as CASRRGRMSNQPQHF.

This CDR3 reads CASSTQGGGHTEAFF. CDR3 bases: TGTGCCAGCAGTACCCAAGGGGGGGGGCACACTGAAGCTTTCTTT. V and J are TRBV27 and TRBJ1-1, with D maybe TRBD1 (6 bases). The germline V gene has CDR1 MNHEY and CDR2 SMNVEV (reference sequence). V was trimmed by 5 bases and J by 3 bases, leaving 16 bases between them. The CDR3 spans 15 residues.

The chain uses TRBV7-9 and TRBJ2-1, with 8 bases identical to TRBD2. The J segment lost 4 bases and the V segment lost 5 bases, leaving 13 bases of the junction unmatched. This CDR3 is 17 amino acids long. CDR1 SEHNR and CDR2 FQNEAQ come from the germline V gene (reference sequence). The CDR3 protein is CASSPKGLAGSYNEQFF. CDR3 in DNA: TGTGCCAGCAGCCCTAAGGGGCTAGCGGGCTCTTACAATGAGCAGTTCTTC. Based on the CDR3 plus reference TRBV7-9 and TRBJ2-1, the full variable domain is DTGVSQNPRHKITKRGQNVTFRCDPISEHNRLYWYRQTLGQGPEFLTYFQNEAQLEKSRLLSDRFSAERPKGSFSTLEIQRTEQGDSAMYLCASSPKGLAGSYNEQFFGPGTRLTVL.

The chain carries TRBV5-8 and TRBJ2-1; TRBD1 or TRBD2 may be the D gene (5 bases each). CDR1 is SGHTS, CDR2 YDEGEE, per germline. V lost 4 bases to trimming and J lost 9 bases, with 26 bases between them. This CDR3 is 17 amino acids long. The CDR3 DNA is TGTGCCAGCAGCCGACAGTCGAGGGCCTCCAGAACGGGTGAGCAGTTCTTC. It yields the protein CASSRQSRASRTGEQFF.

V usage is TRBV10-3 and J usage is TRBJ1-1; 11 nucleotides match TRBD1. CDR1 and CDR2 (germline): ENHRY, SYGVKD. This CDR3 contains 15 residues. V was clipped by 8 bases and J by 7 bases; unmatched bases: 12. The CDR3, as DNA: TGTGCCATCGGACCGGGACAGGGGGTCGGGGGTGAAGCTTTCTTT. Its translation: CAIGPGQGVGGEAFF.